This passage covers 16 T cell receptor beta chains from one sample sequenced in a study of T cell responses to AZD1222 COVID-19 vaccine. Some clones are missing from TCRdb's copy, which holds only in-frame ones; the method was immunoSEQ multiplex PCR. The sample records about 120,000 clones, about four fifths being singletons. This material consisted of peripheral blood, taken on day 0 of AZD1222 vaccination. The origin of the receptors is an adult in good health.

The chain couples TRBV7-6 to TRBJ2-3; 8 positions match TRBD1. The CDR3 sequence is 15 residues long. The germline V gene encodes CDR1 SGHVS and CDR2 FNYEAQ. The J segment lost 3 bases and the V segment lost 5 bases, leaving 7 bases of the junction unmatched. The CDR3 spells CASSKGQGRTDTQYF. Here the CDR3 DNA reads TGTGCCAGCAGCAAAGGACAGGGCCGGACAGATACGCAGTATTTT.

The chain uses TRBV19 and TRBJ1-5, with TRBD1 identical over 10 bases. J was trimmed by 3 bases and V by 6 bases; bases with no gene match: 11. CDR1 LNHDA and CDR2 SQIVND come from the germline V gene (reference sequence). CDR3 length equals 17 residues. The chain's CDR3 is CASSNRDRGANNQPQHF. The CDR3 bases are TGTGCCAGTAGCAACCGGGACAGGGGCGCTAACAATCAGCCCCAGCATTTT.

V and J are TRBV7-9 and TRBJ2-6, with TRBD2 matching over 11 bases. Trimming took 4 bases from V and 5 from J; bases not matched to a gene: 10. The CDR3 totals 18 residues. Germline values: CDR1 SEHNR, CDR2 FQNEAQ (reference sequence). CDR3 loop: CASSSGLAGGVRANVLTF. In nucleotides, the CDR3 is TGTGCCAGCAGCTCCGGACTAGCGGGCGGGGTGAGGGCCAACGTCCTGACTTTC.

This sequence joins TRBV7-8 and TRBJ1-5; D is ambiguous. V shed 4 bases and J shed 4 bases, with 8 bases lying between them. In germline, CDR1 is SGHVS, CDR2 FQNEAQ. The CDR3 length is 13 residues. CDR3 in amino acids: CASSSTVNQPQHF. The CDR3 DNA reads TGTGCCAGCAGCTCGACGGTGAATCAGCCCCAGCATTTT.

V usage is TRBV10-3 and J usage is TRBJ1-3; no clear D gene. V gave up 10 bases and J gave up 4 bases, with 8 bases separating them. The CDR3 totals 11 residues. Germline V CDR1 and CDR2: ENHRY, SYGVKD. The CDR3 sequence: CATGNGNTIYF. Written as DNA, the CDR3 is TGTGCCACCGGAAACGGAAACACCATATATTTT.

The rearrangement links TRBV11-3 to TRBJ1-2, with D hard to call. Trimming took off 5 bases at V and 5 bases at J, with 12 bases between the two ends. CDR3 size: 13 residues. Germline CDR1 SGHNT, CDR2 YENEEA. The CDR3 sequence is CASSPRPVYGYTF. CDR3 sequence (DNA): TGTGCCAGCAGCCCGAGGCCTGTATATGGCTACACCTTC. Full variable domain (outside the CDR3, taken from reference TRBV11-3 and TRBJ1-2): EAGVVQSPRYKIIEKKQPVAFWCNPISGHNTLYWYLQNLGQGPELLIRYENEEAVDDSQLPKDRFSAERLKGVDSTLKIQPAELGDSAVYLCASSPRPVYGYTFGSGTRLTVV.

The chain recombines TRBV7-3 with TRBJ2-7, with 10 bases matching TRBD1. This CDR3 spans 14 amino acids. The V segment lost 5 bases and the J segment 4 bases; nucleotides outside the gene matches: 5. CDR1 and CDR2 from the germline V gene are SGHTA and FQGTGA. CDR3: CASSPGTGVYEQYF. In nucleotides, the CDR3 is TGTGCCAGCAGCCCGGGGACAGGGGTTTACGAGCAGTACTTC.

This rearrangement joins TRBV18 to TRBJ1-6; TRBD1 aligns across 8 bases. The CDR3 covers 13 residues. J was trimmed by 8 bases and V by 3 bases; bases with no gene match: 0. Germline CDR1 and CDR2: KGHSH and LQKENI. The CDR3, as DNA: TGTGCCAGCTCACCGACAGGGGATTCACCCCTCCACTTT. This sequence encodes CASSPTGDSPLHF.

The chain combines TRBV6-5 with TRBJ1-1, with D possibly being TRBD1 (6 bases). Germline V gives CDR1 MNHEY, CDR2 SVGAGI. Trimming stripped 4 bases from V and 7 bases from J, with 16 bases between. This CDR3 comprises 14 residues. In DNA form, the CDR3 reads TGTGCCAGCAGTTTCGACAGGACCGCGGGTGAAGCTTTCTTT. Protein product: CASSFDRTAGEAFF.

This chain connects TRBV10-3 to TRBJ1-2; D not certain. CDR1 and CDR2 (germline): ENHRY, SYGVKD. The CDR3 length is 13 residues. V was pared by 6 bases and J by 8 bases, with 16 bases between. CDR3 amino acids: CAIRTDGGNGYTF. Here the CDR3 DNA reads TGTGCCATCAGGACGGACGGAGGGAACGGCTACACCTTC.

The V call is TRBV6-5, the J call TRBJ2-7; D may correspond to TRBD1 or TRBD2 (5 bases each). This CDR3 has 15 residues. V was pared by 0 bases and J by 0 bases, with 9 bases between. Germline CDR1 and CDR2: MNHEY and SVGAGI. CDR3 coding DNA: TGTGCCAGCAGTTACTCTGTTGGGACCTCCTACGAGCAGTACTTC. This gives the protein CASSYSVGTSYEQYF.

This clone has only a few counts. CDR3 loop: CAISEGREGPRRTGELFF. The CDR3 region has the DNA TGTGCCATCAGTGAGGGGCGGGAGGGCCCTCGTCGCACCGGGGAGCTGTTTTTT. The rearrangement joins TRBV10-3 to TRBJ2-2; 9 positions agree with TRBD2. Germline V gene sequence: CDR1 ENHRY, CDR2 SYGVKD. This CDR3 is 18 amino acids long. Trimming cost V 2 bases and J 4 bases; bases outside gene matches: 11.

CDR3 residues: CASSLGQGVGYGYTF. Here the CDR3 DNA reads TGTGCCAGCAGCTTAGGACAGGGGGTCGGCTATGGCTACACCTTC. The chain uses TRBV7-2 and TRBJ1-2; 9 nucleotides line up with TRBD1. Germline values: CDR1 SGHTA, CDR2 FQGNSA. The V segment lost 1 base and the J segment 4 bases; nucleotides outside the gene matches: 4. The CDR3 runs 15 residues.

The V and J genes are TRBV2 and TRBJ2-5, with TRBD2 matching over 8 bases. V shed 7 bases, J shed 3 bases, and the junction held 10 bases outside the gene matches. Germline-derived CDR1 and CDR2 are SNHLY and FYNNEI. There are 15 residues in the CDR3. The CDR3 region is CASTVEGTSEETQYF. DNA of the CDR3: TGTGCCAGCACTGTTGAGGGGACTAGTGAAGAGACCCAGTACTTC. The full variable domain, its missing parts supplied by reference TRBV2 and TRBJ2-5, is EPEVTQTPSHQVTQMGQEVILRCVPISNHLYFYWYRQILGQKVEFLVSFYNNEISEKSEIFDDQFSVERPDGSNFTLKIRSTKLEDSAMYFCASTVEGTSEETQYFGPGTRLLVL.

The chain recombines TRBV25-1 with TRBJ1-1; tentative D call: TRBD1 (6 bases). Trimming removed 4 bases from V and 4 bases from J, with 13 bases in between. This CDR3 is built from 14 residues. Germline V gene sequence: CDR1 MGHDK, CDR2 SYGVNS. The CDR3 protein is CASSVTGSSTEAFF. CDR3 DNA: TGTGCCAGCAGTGTTACAGGGAGTAGCACTGAAGCTTTCTTT.

This clone has a handful of counts. The genes are TRBV27 and TRBJ1-5; D might be TRBD1 (6 bases). Germline V gene sequence: CDR1 MNHEY, CDR2 SMNVEV (reference sequence). V dropped 9 bases and J dropped 2 bases, with 14 bases sitting between them. The CDR3 consists of 14 residues. CDR3 DNA sequence: TGTGCCAGTTCACGAGGGGGTGGCAATCAGCCCCAGCATTTT. This translates into CASSRGGGNQPQHF.